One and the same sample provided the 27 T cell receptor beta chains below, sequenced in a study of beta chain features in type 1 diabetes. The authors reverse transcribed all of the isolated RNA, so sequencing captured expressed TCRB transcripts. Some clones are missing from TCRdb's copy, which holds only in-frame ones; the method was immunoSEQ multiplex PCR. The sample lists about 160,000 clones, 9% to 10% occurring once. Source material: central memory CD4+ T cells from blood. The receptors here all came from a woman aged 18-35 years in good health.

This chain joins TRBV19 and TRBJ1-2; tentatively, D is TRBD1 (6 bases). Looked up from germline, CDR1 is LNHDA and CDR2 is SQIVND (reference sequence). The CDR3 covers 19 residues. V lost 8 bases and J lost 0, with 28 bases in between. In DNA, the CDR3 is TGTGCCAGTCGATATTACTTTCAGGGGTCCGGAACCTCTAACTATGGCTACACCTTC. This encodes CASRYYFQGSGTSNYGYTF.

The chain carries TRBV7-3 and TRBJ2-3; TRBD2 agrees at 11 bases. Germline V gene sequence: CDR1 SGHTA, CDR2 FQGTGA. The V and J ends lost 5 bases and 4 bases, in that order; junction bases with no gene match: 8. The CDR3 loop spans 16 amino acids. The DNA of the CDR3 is TGTGCCAGCAGCCGGGGTAGCGGGGGGGCCGCAGATACGCAGTATTTT. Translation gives CASSRGSGGAADTQYF.

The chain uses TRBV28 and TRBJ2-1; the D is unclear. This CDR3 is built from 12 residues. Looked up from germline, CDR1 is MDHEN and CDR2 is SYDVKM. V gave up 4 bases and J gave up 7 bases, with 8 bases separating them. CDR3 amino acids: CASSYSMNEQFF. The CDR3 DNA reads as TGTGCCAGCAGTTATAGCATGAATGAGCAGTTCTTC. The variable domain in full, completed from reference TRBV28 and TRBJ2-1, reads DVKVTQSSRYLVKRTGEKVFLECVQDMDHENMFWYRQDPGLGLRLIYFSYDVKMKEKGDIPEGYSVSREKKERFSLILESASTNQTSMYLCASSYSMNEQFFGPGTRLTVL.

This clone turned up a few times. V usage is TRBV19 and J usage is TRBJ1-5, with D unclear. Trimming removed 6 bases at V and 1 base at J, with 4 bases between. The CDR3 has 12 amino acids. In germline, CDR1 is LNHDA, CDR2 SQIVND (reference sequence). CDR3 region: CASSRSNQPQHF. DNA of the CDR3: TGTGCCAGTAGCAGGAGCAATCAGCCCCAGCATTTT. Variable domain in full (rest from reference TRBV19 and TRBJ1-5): DGGITQSPKYLFRKEGQNVTLSCEQNLNHDAMYWYRQDPGQGLRLIYYSQIVNDFQKGDIAEGYSVSREKKESFPLTVTSAQKNPTAFYLCASSRSNQPQHFGDGTRLSIL.

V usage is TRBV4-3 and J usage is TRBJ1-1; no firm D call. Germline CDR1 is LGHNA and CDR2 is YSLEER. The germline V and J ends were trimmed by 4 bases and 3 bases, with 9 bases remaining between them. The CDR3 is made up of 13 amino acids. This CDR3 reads CASSLQVDTEAFF. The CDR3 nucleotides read TGCGCCAGCAGCCTTCAGGTAGACACTGAAGCTTTCTTT.

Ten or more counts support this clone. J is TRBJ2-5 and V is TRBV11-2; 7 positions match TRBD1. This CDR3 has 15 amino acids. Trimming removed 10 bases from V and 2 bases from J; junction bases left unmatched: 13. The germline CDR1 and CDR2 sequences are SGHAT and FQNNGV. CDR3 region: CAISNSPGQQETQYF. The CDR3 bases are TGTGCCATCTCAAACTCTCCGGGACAGCAAGAGACCCAGTACTTC.

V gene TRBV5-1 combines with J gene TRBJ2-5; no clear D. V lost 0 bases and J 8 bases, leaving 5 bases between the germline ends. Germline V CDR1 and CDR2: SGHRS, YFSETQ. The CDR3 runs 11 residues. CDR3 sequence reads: CASSLERTQYF. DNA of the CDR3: TGCGCCAGCAGCTTGGAGAGAACCCAGTACTTC.

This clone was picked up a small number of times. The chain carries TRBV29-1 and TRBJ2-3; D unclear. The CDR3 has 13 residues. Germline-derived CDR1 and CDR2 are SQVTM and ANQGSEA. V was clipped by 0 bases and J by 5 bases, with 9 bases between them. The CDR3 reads CSVEDPVQDTQYF. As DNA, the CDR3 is TGCAGCGTTGAAGACCCGGTGCAAGATACGCAGTATTTT.

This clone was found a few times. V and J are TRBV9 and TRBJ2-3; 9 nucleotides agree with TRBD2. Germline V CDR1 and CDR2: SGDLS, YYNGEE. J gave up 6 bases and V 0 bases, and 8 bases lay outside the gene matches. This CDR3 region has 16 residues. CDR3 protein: CASSVGGGRAKDTQYF. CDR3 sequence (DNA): TGTGCCAGCAGCGTAGGAGGCGGGAGGGCCAAGGATACGCAGTATTTT.

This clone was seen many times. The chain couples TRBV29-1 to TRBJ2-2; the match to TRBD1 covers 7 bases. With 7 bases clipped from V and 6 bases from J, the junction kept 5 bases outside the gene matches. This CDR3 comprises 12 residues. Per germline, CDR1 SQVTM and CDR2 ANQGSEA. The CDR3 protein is CSGYQGAGELFF. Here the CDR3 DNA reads TGCAGCGGTTACCAGGGGGCCGGGGAGCTGTTTTTT.

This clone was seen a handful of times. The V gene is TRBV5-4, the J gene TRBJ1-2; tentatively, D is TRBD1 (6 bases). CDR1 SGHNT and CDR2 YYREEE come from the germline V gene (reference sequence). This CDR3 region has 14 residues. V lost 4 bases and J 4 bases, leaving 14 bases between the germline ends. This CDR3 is CASSHKTGGYGYTF. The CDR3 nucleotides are TGTGCCAGCAGCCATAAGACAGGTGGCTATGGCTACACCTTC. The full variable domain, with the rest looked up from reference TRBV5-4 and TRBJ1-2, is ETGVTQSPTHLIKTRGQQVTLRCSSQSGHNTVSWYQQALGQGPQFIFQYYREEENGRGNFPPRFSGLQFPNYSSELNVNALELDDSALYLCASSHKTGGYGYTFGSGTRLTVV.

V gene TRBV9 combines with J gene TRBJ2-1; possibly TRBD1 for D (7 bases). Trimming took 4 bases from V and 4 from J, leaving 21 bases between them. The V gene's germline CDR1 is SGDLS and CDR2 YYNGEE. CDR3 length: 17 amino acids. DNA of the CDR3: TGTGCCAGCAGCCCCCGGTTAGGGGGGACAGTATACAATGAGCAGTTCTTC. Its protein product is CASSPRLGGTVYNEQFF.

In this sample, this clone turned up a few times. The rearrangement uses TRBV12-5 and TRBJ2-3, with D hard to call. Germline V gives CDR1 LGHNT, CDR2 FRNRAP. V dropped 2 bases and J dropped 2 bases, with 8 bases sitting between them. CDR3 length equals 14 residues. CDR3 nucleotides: TGTGCTAGTGGTTTGCAGGCCTTCACAGATACGCAGTATTTT. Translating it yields CASGLQAFTDTQYF.

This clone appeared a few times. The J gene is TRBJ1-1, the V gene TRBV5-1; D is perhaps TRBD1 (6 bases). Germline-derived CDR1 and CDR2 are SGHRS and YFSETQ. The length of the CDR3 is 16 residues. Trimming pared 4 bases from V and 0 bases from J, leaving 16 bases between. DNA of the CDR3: TGCGCCAGCAGCCGAGGACAGAGAGGAATGAACACTGAAGCTTTCTTT. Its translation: CASSRGQRGMNTEAFF.

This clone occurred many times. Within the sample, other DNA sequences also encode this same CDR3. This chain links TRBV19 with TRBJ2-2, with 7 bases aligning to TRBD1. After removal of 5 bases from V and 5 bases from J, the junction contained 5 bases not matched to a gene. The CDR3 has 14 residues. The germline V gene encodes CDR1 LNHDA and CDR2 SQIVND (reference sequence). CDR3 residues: CASSVQGDTGELFF. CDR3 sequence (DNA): TGTGCCAGTAGTGTCCAGGGGGATACCGGGGAGCTGTTTTTT.

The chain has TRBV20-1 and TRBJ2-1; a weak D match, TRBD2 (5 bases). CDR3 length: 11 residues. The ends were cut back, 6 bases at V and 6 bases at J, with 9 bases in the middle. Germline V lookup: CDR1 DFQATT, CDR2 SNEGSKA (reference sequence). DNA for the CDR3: TGCAGTGCAGCGGACGTCAATGAGCAGTTCTTC. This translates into CSAADVNEQFF.

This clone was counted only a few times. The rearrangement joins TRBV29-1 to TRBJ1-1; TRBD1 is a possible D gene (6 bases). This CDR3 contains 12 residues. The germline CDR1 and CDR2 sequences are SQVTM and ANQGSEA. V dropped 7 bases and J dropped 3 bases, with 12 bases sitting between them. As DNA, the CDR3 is TGCAGCGCCCGACAGGAGTACACTGAAGCTTTCTTT. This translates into CSARQEYTEAFF.

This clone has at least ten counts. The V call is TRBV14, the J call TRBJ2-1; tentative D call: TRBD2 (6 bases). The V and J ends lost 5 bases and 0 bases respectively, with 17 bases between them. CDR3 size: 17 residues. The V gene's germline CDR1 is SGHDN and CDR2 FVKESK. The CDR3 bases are TGTGCCAGCAGCTTACTAATCGGGAGTGGCTCCTACAATGAGCAGTTCTTC. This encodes CASSLLIGSGSYNEQFF.

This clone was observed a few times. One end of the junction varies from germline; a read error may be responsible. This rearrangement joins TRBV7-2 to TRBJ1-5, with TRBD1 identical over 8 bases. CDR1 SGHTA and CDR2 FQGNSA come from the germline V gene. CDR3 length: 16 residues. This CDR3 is CASTLTGGGINQPQHF. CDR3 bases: TGTGCCAGCACCTTAACAGGGGGTGGAATCAATCAGCCCCAGCATTTT. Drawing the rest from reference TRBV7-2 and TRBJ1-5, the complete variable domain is GAGVSQSPSNKVTEKGKDVELRCDPISGHTALYWYRQSLGQGLEFLIYFQGNSAPDKSGLPSDRFSAERTGGSVSTLTIQRTQQEDSAVYLCASTLTGGGINQPQHFGDGTRLSIL.

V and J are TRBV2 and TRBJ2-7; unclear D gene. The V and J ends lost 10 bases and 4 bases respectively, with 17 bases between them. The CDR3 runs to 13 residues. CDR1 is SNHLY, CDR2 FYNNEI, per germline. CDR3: CATMRPPEYEQYF. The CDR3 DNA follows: TGTGCCACAATGAGGCCCCCGGAGTACGAGCAGTACTTC.

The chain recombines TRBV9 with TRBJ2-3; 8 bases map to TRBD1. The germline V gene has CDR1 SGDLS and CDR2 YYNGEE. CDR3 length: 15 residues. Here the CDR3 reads CSRSPTGDWADTQYF. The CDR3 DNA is TGTTCACGGAGCCCGACAGGGGATTGGGCAGATACGCAGTATTTT.

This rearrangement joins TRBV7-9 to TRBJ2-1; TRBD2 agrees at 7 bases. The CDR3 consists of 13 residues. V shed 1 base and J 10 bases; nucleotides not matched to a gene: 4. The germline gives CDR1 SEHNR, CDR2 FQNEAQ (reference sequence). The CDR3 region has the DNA TGTGCCAGCAGCTTAGGTAGCGGGCGGGAGCAGTTCTTC. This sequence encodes CASSLGSGREQFF.

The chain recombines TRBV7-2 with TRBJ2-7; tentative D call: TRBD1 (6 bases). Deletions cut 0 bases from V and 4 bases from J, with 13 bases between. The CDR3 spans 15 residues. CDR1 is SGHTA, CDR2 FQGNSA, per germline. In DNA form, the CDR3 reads TGTGCCAGCAGCTTAGCGCTAGGACAGCCGTACGAGCAGTACTTC. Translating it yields CASSLALGQPYEQYF.

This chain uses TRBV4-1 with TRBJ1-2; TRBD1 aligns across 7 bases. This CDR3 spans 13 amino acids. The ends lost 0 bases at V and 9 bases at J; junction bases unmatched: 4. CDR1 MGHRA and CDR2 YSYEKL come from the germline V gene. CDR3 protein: CASSQETGRRYTF. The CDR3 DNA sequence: TGCGCCAGCAGCCAAGAGACAGGGAGGCGCTACACCTTC.

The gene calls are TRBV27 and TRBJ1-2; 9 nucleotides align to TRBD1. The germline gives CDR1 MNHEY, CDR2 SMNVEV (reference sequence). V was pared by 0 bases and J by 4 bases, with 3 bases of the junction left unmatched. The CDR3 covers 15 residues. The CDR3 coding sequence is TGTGCCAGCAGTTTATCGGCGGACAGGGGCTATGGCTACACCTTC. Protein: CASSLSADRGYGYTF.

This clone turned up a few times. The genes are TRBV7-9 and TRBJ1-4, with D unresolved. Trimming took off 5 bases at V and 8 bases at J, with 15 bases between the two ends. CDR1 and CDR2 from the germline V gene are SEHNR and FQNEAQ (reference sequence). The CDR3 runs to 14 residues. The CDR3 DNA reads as TGTGCCAGCAGCCTGGCGGGAGGGCAGGAAAAACTGTTTTTT. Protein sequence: CASSLAGGQEKLFF.

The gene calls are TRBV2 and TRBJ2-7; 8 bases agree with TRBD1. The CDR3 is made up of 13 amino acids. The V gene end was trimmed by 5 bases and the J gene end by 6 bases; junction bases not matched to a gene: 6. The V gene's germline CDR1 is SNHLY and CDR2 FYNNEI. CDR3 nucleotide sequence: TGTGCCAGCAGTCGACAGGGGAGTGGCGAGCAGTACTTC. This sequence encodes CASSRQGSGEQYF.